What follows describes a single T cell receptor (beta chain). Antigen unknown. With 60 Vbeta and 13 Jbeta primers, the PCR was carried out. Assay: immunoSEQ multiplex PCR; the TCRdb copy retains only in-frame clones and omits some. The data contain 150,000 to 200,000 clones, roughly four fifths of them seen just once; the ten biggest clones take up more than 1.5%. This CDR3 spans 12 amino acids. Germline values: CDR1 SGHVS, CDR2 FQNEAQ. V was trimmed by 5 bases and J by 11 bases, leaving 15 bases between them. This specimen belongs to a study of cytomegalovirus exposure and HLA in healthy donors. Notes on the study in general: V segments that were indistinguishable, TRBV6-2 and TRBV6-3 among them, were omitted from analysis. The dataset shows that most TCR sequences were rare, while some public TCRs occurred in many donors. Previously analyzed data showed that most TCR beta V segments were productive at a frequency of about 87% or about 30%. In a later analysis, TCR beta V- and J-gene trimming was associated with a missense DCLRE1C variant.

This TCR was recovered from a man aged 18 to 29 in good health and CMV-seronegative. The chain recombines TRBV7-8 with TRBJ2-5, with D perhaps matching TRBD1 (6 bases). Material for sequencing was PBMCs. In nucleotides, the CDR3 is TGTGCCAGCAGCCTTACAGGGTGGGAGCAGTACTTC. It encodes CASSLTGWEQYF.